These 11 T cell receptor beta chains were all obtained from the same sample, sequenced in a study of OX40 agonist ivuxolimab in advanced cancers. The method behind the library was the immunoSEQ multiplex PCR assay. Held by TCRdb, this immuneACCESS table contains in-frame sequences only and omits some clones. Under half of the omission traces to an unresolved V gene where checked; the cause of the rest is unknown. Recorded for this sample are 62,000 or so clones; just under 85% of them occurred a single time. Together, the top ten hold 3% to 4.5% of the sample. The specimen comprised CD4+ or CD8+ T cells sorted from blood, sampled in a trial of the OX40 agonist ivuxolimab. The receptors were sampled from an adult with an advanced solid tumor such as melanoma, head and neck, liver or kidney cancer.

The chain links TRBV11-3 to TRBJ1-4; 10 bases match TRBD1. Unmatched junction bases numbered 3, after V lost 6 bases and J lost 8 bases. Per germline, CDR1 SGHNT and CDR2 YENEEA. The length of the CDR3 is 13 residues. CDR3 protein: CASSQTGGEKLFF. The DNA of the CDR3 is TGTGCCAGCAGTCAGACAGGGGGCGAAAAACTGTTTTTT.

V usage is TRBV30 and J usage is TRBJ1-4; no definite D call. Germline V gene sequence: CDR1 GTSNPN, CDR2 SVGIG (reference sequence). V was pared by 1 base and J by 8 bases, with 11 bases between. The CDR3 totals 13 residues. The CDR3 bases are TGTGCCTGGAGTGCCGACCAAGGGGAAAAACTGTTTTTT. Translated, it gives CAWSADQGEKLFF.

The gene calls are TRBV7-2 and TRBJ2-1; the match to TRBD2 covers 8 bases. CDR3 length: 18 residues. With 5 bases clipped from V and 0 bases from J, the junction kept 12 bases outside the gene matches. Germline CDR1 SGHTA, CDR2 FQGNSA. The CDR3 coding sequence is TGTGCCAGCAGCCGGGGTAGCGGGATAAGGAGCTCCTACAATGAGCAGTTCTTC. Its translation is CASSRGSGIRSSYNEQFF.

This chain links TRBV7-6 with TRBJ2-7; 10 positions match TRBD2. J was trimmed by 0 bases and V by 5 bases; bases with no gene match: 7. The CDR3 length is 16 residues. Germline CDR1 reads SGHVS; CDR2 reads FNYEAQ. CDR3 nucleotides: TGTGCCAGCAGCCTCGGACTAGCGGTAACCTCCTACGAGCAGTACTTC. This translates into CASSLGLAVTSYEQYF. Looking up the rest from reference TRBV7-6 and TRBJ2-7 gives the full variable domain: GAGVSQSPRYKVTKRGQDVALRCDPISGHVSLYWYRQALGQGPEFLTYFNYEAQQDKSGLPNDRFSAERPEGSISTLTIQRTEQRDSAMYRCASSLGLAVTSYEQYFGPGTRLTVT.

The J gene is TRBJ1-1, the V gene TRBV5-4, with D possibly being TRBD1 (6 bases). The CDR3 is made up of 13 amino acids. Germline loops: CDR1 SGHNT, CDR2 YYREEE (reference sequence). Trimming took 4 bases from V and 1 from J, leaving 8 bases between them. CDR3 bases: TGTGCCAGCAGCCCAGGGGAGAACACTGAAGCTTTCTTT. The encoded protein is CASSPGENTEAFF.

The table lists this clone with a count of one. The gene calls are TRBV5-4 and TRBJ2-3; D may be TRBD1 or TRBD2 (5 bases each). This CDR3 spans 15 amino acids. V was cut by 0 bases and J by 5 bases, with 13 bases left in between. The germline CDR1 and CDR2 sequences are SGHNT and YYREEE (reference sequence). The CDR3 DNA reads as TGTGCCAGCAGCTTGGAAGGGGCTCGGGGAGATACGCAGTATTTT. This translates into CASSLEGARGDTQYF. Full variable domain (outside the CDR3, taken from reference TRBV5-4 and TRBJ2-3): ETGVTQSPTHLIKTRGQQVTLRCSSQSGHNTVSWYQQALGQGPQFIFQYYREEENGRGNFPPRFSGLQFPNYSSELNVNALELDDSALYLCASSLEGARGDTQYFGPGTRLTVL.

V is TRBV18 and J is TRBJ2-2; 8 bases map to TRBD2. Germline values: CDR1 KGHSH, CDR2 LQKENI. The CDR3 spans 16 residues. After removal of 3 bases from V and 2 bases from J, the junction contained 5 bases not matched to a gene. CDR3 region: CASSPSGNPNTGELFF. In nucleotides, the CDR3 is TGTGCCAGCTCACCTAGCGGGAATCCTAACACCGGGGAGCTGTTTTTT. The full variable domain, completed using reference TRBV18 and TRBJ2-2, is NAGVMQNPRHLVRRRGQEARLRCSPMKGHSHVYWYRQLPEEGLKFMVYLQKENIIDESGMPKERFSAEFPKEGPSILRIQQVVRGDSAAYFCASSPSGNPNTGELFFGEGSRLTVL.

The V call is TRBV5-1, the J call TRBJ2-7, with D perhaps matching TRBD1 or TRBD2 (5 bases each). Trimming took 4 bases from V and 1 from J, leaving 12 bases between them. This CDR3 is built from 14 residues. Germline loops: CDR1 SGHRS, CDR2 YFSETQ. CDR3 DNA: TGCGCCAGCAGCCCGGGACCCGCTTCCTACGAGCAGTACTTC. This gives the protein CASSPGPASYEQYF. The full variable domain, its missing parts supplied by reference TRBV5-1 and TRBJ2-7, is KAGVTQTPRYLIKTRGQQVTLSCSPISGHRSVSWYQQTPGQGLQFLFEYFSETQRNKGNFPGRFSGRQFSNSRSEMNVSTLELGDSALYLCASSPGPASYEQYFGPGTRLTVT.

The rearrangement links TRBV28 to TRBJ1-2, with D maybe TRBD1 (5 bases). The V end was cut by 4 bases, the J end by 1 base, with 13 bases between. This CDR3 region has 15 residues. Germline CDR1 is MDHEN and CDR2 is SYDVKM. Written as DNA, the CDR3 is TGTGCCAGCAGTTCCGGCAGGGCCCTTAACTATGGCTACACCTTC. Translation: CASSSGRALNYGYTF.

The chain links TRBV9 to TRBJ1-1; D uncertain. Trimming removed 3 bases from V and 1 base from J, with 13 bases in between. There are 15 residues in the CDR3. Germline V gene data show CDR1 as SGDLS and CDR2 as YYNGEE. The CDR3, as DNA: TGTGCCAGCAGCGCGCTTACCGGGAAGAACACTGAAGCTTTCTTT. Translating it yields CASSALTGKNTEAFF. Full variable domain (remainder filled in from reference TRBV9 and TRBJ1-1): DSGVTQTPKHLITATGQRVTLRCSPRSGDLSVYWYQQSLDQGLQFLIQYYNGEERAKGNILERFSAQQFPDLHSELNLSSLELGDSALYFCASSALTGKNTEAFFGQGTRLTVV.

The J gene is TRBJ2-3, the V gene TRBV29-1, with TRBD2 matching over 9 bases. The CDR3 runs 13 residues. After removal of 5 bases from V and 5 bases from J, the junction contained 5 bases not matched to a gene. Germline V CDR1 and CDR2: SQVTM, ANQGSEA. The CDR3 here is CSVFSGSGDTQYF. The CDR3 region has the DNA TGCAGCGTTTTTAGCGGGAGTGGAGATACGCAGTATTTT.